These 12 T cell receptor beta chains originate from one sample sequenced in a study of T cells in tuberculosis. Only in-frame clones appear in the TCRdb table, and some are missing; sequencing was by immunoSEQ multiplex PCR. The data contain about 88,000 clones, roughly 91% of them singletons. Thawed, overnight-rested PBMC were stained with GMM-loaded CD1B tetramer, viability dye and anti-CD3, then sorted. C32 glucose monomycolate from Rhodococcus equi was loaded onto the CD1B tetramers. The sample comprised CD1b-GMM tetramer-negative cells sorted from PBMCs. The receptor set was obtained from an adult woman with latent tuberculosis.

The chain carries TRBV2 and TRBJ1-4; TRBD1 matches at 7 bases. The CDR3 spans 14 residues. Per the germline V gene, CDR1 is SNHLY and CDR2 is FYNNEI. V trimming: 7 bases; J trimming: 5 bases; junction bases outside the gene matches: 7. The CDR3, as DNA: TGTGCCAGCAATCCGACAGGGAGAAATGAAAAACTGTTTTTT. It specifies CASNPTGRNEKLFF.

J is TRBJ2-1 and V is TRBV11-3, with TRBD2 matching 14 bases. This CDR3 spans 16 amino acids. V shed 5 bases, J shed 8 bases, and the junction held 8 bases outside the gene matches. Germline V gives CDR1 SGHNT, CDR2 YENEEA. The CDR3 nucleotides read TGTGCCAGCAGCACGGGACTAGCGGGGGTAGGTGATGAGCAGTTCTTC. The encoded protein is CASSTGLAGVGDEQFF.

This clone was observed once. CDR3 nucleotide sequence: TGTGCCAGCAGCGTCCGGGGGGCGGGGGCTGAAGCTTTCTTT. Amino acid sequence: CASSVRGAGAEAFF. J is TRBJ1-1 and V is TRBV9; D might be TRBD1 (6 bases). The CDR3 contains 14 residues. Germline CDR1 is SGDLS and CDR2 is YYNGEE. V lost 2 bases, J lost 6 bases, and 14 bases lay in between.

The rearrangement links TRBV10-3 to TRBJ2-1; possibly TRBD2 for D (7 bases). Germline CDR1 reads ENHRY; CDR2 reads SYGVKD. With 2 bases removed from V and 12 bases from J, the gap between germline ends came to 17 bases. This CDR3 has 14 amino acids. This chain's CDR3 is CAISEGGLRQAQFF. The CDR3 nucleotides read TGTGCCATCAGTGAGGGGGGACTACGACAGGCGCAGTTCTTC.

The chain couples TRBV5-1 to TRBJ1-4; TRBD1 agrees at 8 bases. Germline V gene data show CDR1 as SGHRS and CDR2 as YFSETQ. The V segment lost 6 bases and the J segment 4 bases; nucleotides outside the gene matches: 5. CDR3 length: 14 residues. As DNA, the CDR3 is TGCGCCAGCACCCCAGGGGGCGGTAATGAAAAACTGTTTTTT. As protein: CASTPGGGNEKLFF.

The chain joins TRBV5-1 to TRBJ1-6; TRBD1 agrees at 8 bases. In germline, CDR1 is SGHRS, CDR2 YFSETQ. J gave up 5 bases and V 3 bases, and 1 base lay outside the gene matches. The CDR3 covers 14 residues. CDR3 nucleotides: TGCGCCAGCAGCTCGACAGGGGATAATTCACCCCTCCACTTT. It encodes CASSSTGDNSPLHF.

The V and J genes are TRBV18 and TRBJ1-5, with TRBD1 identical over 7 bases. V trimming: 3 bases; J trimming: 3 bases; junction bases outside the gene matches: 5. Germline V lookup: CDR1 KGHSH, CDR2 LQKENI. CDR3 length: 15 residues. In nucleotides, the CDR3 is TGTGCCAGCTCACCCCAGGGGGTTGCCAATCAGCCCCAGCATTTT. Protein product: CASSPQGVANQPQHF.

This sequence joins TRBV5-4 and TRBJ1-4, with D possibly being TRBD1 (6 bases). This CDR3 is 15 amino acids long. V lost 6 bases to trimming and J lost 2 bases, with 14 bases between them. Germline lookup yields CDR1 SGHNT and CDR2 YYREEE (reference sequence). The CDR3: CASKRVGGTNEKLFF. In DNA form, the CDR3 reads TGTGCCAGCAAGAGGGTTGGGGGCACTAATGAAAAACTGTTTTTT.

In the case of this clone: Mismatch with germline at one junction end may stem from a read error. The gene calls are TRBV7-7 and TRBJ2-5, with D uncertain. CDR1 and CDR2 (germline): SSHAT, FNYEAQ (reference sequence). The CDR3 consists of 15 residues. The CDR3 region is CASSWSASRQETQYF. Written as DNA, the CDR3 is TGTGCTAGCAGCTGGTCCGCTAGTCGGCAAGAGACCCAGTACTTC.

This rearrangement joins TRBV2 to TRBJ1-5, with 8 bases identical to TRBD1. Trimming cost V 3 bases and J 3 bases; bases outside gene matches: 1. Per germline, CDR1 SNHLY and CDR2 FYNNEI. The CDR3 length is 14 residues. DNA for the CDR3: TGTGCCAGCAGTGAGGACAGGGTCAATCAGCCCCAGCATTTT. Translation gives CASSEDRVNQPQHF.

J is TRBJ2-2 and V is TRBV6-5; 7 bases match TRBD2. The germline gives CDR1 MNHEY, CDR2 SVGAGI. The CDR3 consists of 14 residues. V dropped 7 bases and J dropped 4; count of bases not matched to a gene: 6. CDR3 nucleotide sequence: TGTGCCAGCAACGCGGGGGTGACCACCGGGGAGCTGTTTTTT. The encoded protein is CASNAGVTTGELFF.

In DNA, the CDR3 is TGTGCCAGCAGCTATGACACCGGAAACACCATATATTTT. Protein: CASSYDTGNTIYF. This chain links TRBV7-9 with TRBJ1-3; the D is unclear. There are 13 residues in the CDR3. V shed 4 bases and J shed 4 bases, with 8 bases lying between them. Per germline, CDR1 SEHNR and CDR2 FQNEAQ (reference sequence).